The 21 T cell receptor beta chains below all came from one sample that was sequenced in a study of blood T cell repertoires in COVID-19. Produced via immunoSEQ multiplex PCR; TCRdb's table is partial and in-frame only. The data contain around 64,000 clones, around 65% of them seen just once; the ten biggest clones take up approximately 50%. The sequencing input was PBMCs or T cells enriched from blood (not recorded which). All receptors derive from a woman aged 60-70 years who had been exposed to COVID-19.

This clone was detected many times. The chain combines TRBV25-1 with TRBJ2-7; D uncertain. The CDR3 has 12 amino acids. Trimming removed 5 bases at V and 3 bases at J, with 8 bases between. Germline CDR1 is MGHDK and CDR2 is SYGVNS. The CDR3 nucleotides read TGTGCCAGCAGTTTTCTAAACTACGAGCAGTACTTC. It specifies CASSFLNYEQYF.

The chain links TRBV2 to TRBJ1-5, with D perhaps matching TRBD1 (5 bases). The CDR3 covers 14 residues. The germline gives CDR1 SNHLY, CDR2 FYNNEI. Trimming removed 4 bases from V and 8 bases from J, with 15 bases in between. The CDR3 protein is CASSGPEGDKPQHF. As DNA, the CDR3 is TGTGCCAGCAGTGGGCCCGAAGGGGATAAGCCCCAGCATTTT.

V usage is TRBV18 and J usage is TRBJ1-1, with a weak D call TRBD1 (5 bases). The germline V gene encodes CDR1 KGHSH and CDR2 LQKENI. V lost 2 bases, J lost 5 bases, and 9 bases lay in between. This CDR3 has 13 residues. The CDR3 loop reads CASSPSGGTEAFF. The CDR3 DNA sequence: TGTGCCAGCTCACCAAGTGGGGGGACTGAAGCTTTCTTT.

V and J are TRBV29-1 and TRBJ2-7; 10 bases match TRBD1. Germline V CDR1 and CDR2: SQVTM, ANQGSEA. The CDR3 is 14 residues long. Trimming at V came to 0 bases and at J to 4 bases, leaving 3 bases not matched to a gene. The DNA for the CDR3 is TGCAGCGTTGAAGAGCGGGACAGGGGTTACGAGCAGTACTTC. This gives the protein CSVEERDRGYEQYF.

Here the CDR3 DNA reads TGCGCCAGCGCGGAGACCCAGTACTTC. This sequence encodes CASAETQYF. This chain joins TRBV10-1 and TRBJ2-5; D unresolved. Germline V gives CDR1 WNHNN, CDR2 SYGVQD (reference sequence). V lost 8 bases, J lost 5 bases, and 3 bases lay in between. The CDR3 runs 9 residues.

CDR3 amino acids: CASKETGGRDEKLFF. In DNA form, the CDR3 reads TGTGCCAGTAAAGAAACAGGGGGCCGGGATGAAAAACTGTTTTTT. The J gene is TRBJ1-4, the V gene TRBV19; 9 nucleotides agree with TRBD1. Trimming cost V 7 bases and J 6 bases; bases outside gene matches: 9. The CDR3 extends over 15 amino acids. Germline assignment: CDR1 LNHDA and CDR2 SQIVND (reference sequence).

The chain has TRBV30 and TRBJ1-6, with D unresolved. The CDR3 consists of 13 residues. CDR1 and CDR2 (germline): GTSNPN, SVGIG (reference sequence). V shed 2 bases and J shed 7 bases, with 9 bases lying between them. The DNA for the CDR3 is TGTGCCTGGAGTCCGAGGGAAAATTCACCCCTCCACTTT. Its translation is CAWSPRENSPLHF.

The gene calls are TRBV2 and TRBJ2-4, with 8 bases aligning to TRBD2. Germline CDR1 is SNHLY and CDR2 is FYNNEI. V gave up 1 base and J gave up 2 bases; unmatched junction bases: 7. This CDR3 comprises 17 residues. For the CDR3, the DNA is TGTGCCAGCAGTGAAGGAATGGGCGGGGGGACCAAAAACATTCAGTACTTC. Its protein product is CASSEGMGGGTKNIQYF. Variable domain in full (rest from reference TRBV2 and TRBJ2-4): EPEVTQTPSHQVTQMGQEVILRCVPISNHLYFYWYRQILGQKVEFLVSFYNNEISEKSEIFDDQFSVERPDGSNFTLKIRSTKLEDSAMYFCASSEGMGGGTKNIQYFGAGTRLSVL.

The chain couples TRBV10-2 to TRBJ2-1; D perhaps matches TRBD2 (5 bases). The V end was cut by 3 bases, the J end by 6 bases, with 15 bases between. CDR3 length: 15 amino acids. CDR1 is WSHSY, CDR2 SAAADI, per germline. Written as DNA, the CDR3 is TGCGCCAGCAGTGAACCAGCCGGAGGACGCAATGAGCAGTTCTTC. As protein: CASSEPAGGRNEQFF.

The chain links TRBV28 to TRBJ2-1; D uncertain. Trimming removed 5 bases from V and 0 bases from J, with 11 bases in between. Germline CDR1 MDHEN, CDR2 SYDVKM. The CDR3 is made up of 15 amino acids. This CDR3 reads CASSPTPGSYNEQFF. The CDR3 nucleotides are TGTGCCAGCAGTCCGACCCCAGGCTCCTACAATGAGCAGTTCTTC.

The chain has TRBV3-1 (or the pseudogene TRBV3-2) and TRBJ2-7; 9 positions agree with TRBD1. J gave up 3 bases and V 4 bases, and 7 bases lay outside the gene matches. The germline V gene has CDR1 LGHDT and CDR2 YNNKEL (reference sequence). This CDR3 comprises 15 residues. The CDR3 DNA reads as TGTGCCAGCAGCCGAACCGGGACAGGGAGCTACGAGCAGTACTTC. Translating gives CASSRTGTGSYEQYF.

This chain links TRBV20-1 with TRBJ2-1, with 7 bases aligning to TRBD2. Unmatched junction bases numbered 22, after V lost 3 bases and J lost 2 bases. The germline CDR1 and CDR2 sequences are DFQATT and SNEGSKA (reference sequence). This CDR3 has 20 amino acids. CDR3 nucleotide sequence: TGCAGTGCTAGTGGTGGGTGGGCTAGCGGAGGGAAGCGAACCTACAATGAGCAGTTCTTC. Its translation: CSASGGWASGGKRTYNEQFF.

The rearrangement joins TRBV3-1 (or the pseudogene TRBV3-2) to TRBJ2-7; TRBD2 might be the D (6 bases). Per germline, CDR1 LGHDT and CDR2 YNNKEL (reference sequence). This CDR3 contains 17 residues. The ends were cut back, 4 bases at V and 5 bases at J, with 24 bases in the middle. The CDR3 region has the DNA TGTGCCAGCAGCCGGAACCAGAAGGCCGGGGGTCTCAACGAGCAGTACTTC. It encodes CASSRNQKAGGLNEQYF.

V gene TRBV28 combines with J gene TRBJ1-2; D is unclear. Germline V gives CDR1 MDHEN, CDR2 SYDVKM. This CDR3 spans 12 amino acids. V lost 6 bases and J lost 5, with 10 bases in between. Here the CDR3 DNA reads TGTGCCAGCAGCCCCCTAAGTTATGGCTACACCTTC. Translation gives CASSPLSYGYTF.

The rearrangement joins TRBV4-1 to TRBJ2-3, with a weak D call TRBD2 (6 bases). The CDR3 runs 16 residues. V lost 1 base and J lost 3, with 14 bases in between. Germline CDR1 and CDR2: MGHRA and YSYEKL. As DNA, the CDR3 is TGCGCCAGCAGCCAAGGAAACGGCGGGAAGACAGATACGCAGTATTTT. This sequence encodes CASSQGNGGKTDTQYF.

The chain's CDR3 is CSVTTGGRGTEAFF. The DNA of the CDR3 is TGCAGCGTGACTACAGGGGGCAGAGGCACTGAAGCTTTCTTT. The chain is built from TRBV29-1 and TRBJ1-1; 9 bases line up with TRBD1. Germline V gene data show CDR1 as SQVTM and CDR2 as ANQGSEA. Losses at the gene ends were 6 bases for V and 4 bases for J; bases not matched to a gene: 9. The CDR3 contains 14 residues. Based on the CDR3 plus reference TRBV29-1 and TRBJ1-1, the full variable domain is SAVISQKPSRDICQRGTSLTIQCQVDSQVTMMFWYRQQPGQSLTLIATANQGSEATYESGFVIDKFPISRPNLTFSTLTVSNMSPEDSSIYLCSVTTGGRGTEAFFGQGTRLTVV.

This clone has at least ten counts. The chain combines TRBV6-5 with TRBJ1-1; 10 bases fit TRBD1. Trimming cost V 6 bases and J 2 bases; bases outside gene matches: 3. Germline V CDR1 and CDR2: MNHEY, SVGAGI. The CDR3 length is 14 residues. CDR3: CASRETGGNTEAFF. CDR3 coding DNA: TGTGCCAGCAGGGAGACAGGGGGCAACACTGAAGCTTTCTTT.

The J gene is TRBJ2-3, the V gene TRBV2, with a weak D call TRBD1 (5 bases). V was clipped by 7 bases and J by 0 bases, with 11 bases between them. The CDR3 is 14 residues long. CDR1 SNHLY and CDR2 FYNNEI come from the germline V gene. CDR3 sequence: CASNPRTSTDTQYF. CDR3 DNA: TGTGCCAGCAATCCGAGGACAAGCACAGATACGCAGTATTTT. Using reference TRBV2 and TRBJ2-3 for the parts outside the CDR3, the full variable domain is EPEVTQTPSHQVTQMGQEVILRCVPISNHLYFYWYRQILGQKVEFLVSFYNNEISEKSEIFDDQFSVERPDGSNFTLKIRSTKLEDSAMYFCASNPRTSTDTQYFGPGTRLTVL.

CDR3 sequence (DNA): TGTGCCAGCAGGCCACTAGCGGGAGTTCCCTGGGAGCAGTTCTTC. This gives the protein CASRPLAGVPWEQFF. This chain links TRBV7-8 with TRBJ2-1; 11 bases match TRBD2. Germline-derived CDR1 and CDR2 are SGHVS and FQNEAQ. This CDR3 has 15 amino acids. The trim removed 6 bases at V and 10 bases at J, leaving 11 bases unmatched.

This chain joins TRBV29-1 and TRBJ1-2; TRBD1 agrees at 7 bases. Germline CDR1 reads SQVTM; CDR2 reads ANQGSEA. This CDR3 has 13 residues. V trimming: 2 bases; J trimming: 4 bases; junction bases outside the gene matches: 4. CDR3: CSVEQHRGYGYTF. Here the CDR3 DNA reads TGCAGCGTTGAACAGCACAGGGGCTATGGCTACACCTTC.

The CDR3 here is CASSLRAGGVPQHF. CDR3 in DNA: TGTGCCAGCAGTTTACGGGCCGGGGGAGTCCCCCAGCATTTT. The V call is TRBV28, the J call TRBJ1-5, with D perhaps TRBD1 (5 bases). Trimming cost V 2 bases and J 10 bases, with 15 bases left between them. The CDR3 loop spans 14 amino acids. CDR1 is MDHEN, CDR2 SYDVKM, per germline.